This T cell receptor beta chain appears in the sequencing data of a study of blood T cell repertoires in COVID-19 (dated by TCRdb to between 2020 and 2021). In terms of the full investigation: Samples from collaborators originated in the United States, Italy and Spain and spanned both the acute and convalescent phases of COVID-19. The material from the prospective study consisted of cDNA or gDNA derived from T cells, B-cell-depleted T cells, or PBMCs. Subjects who had been exposed to COVID-19, were actively infected with it, or had recovered from it provided the deeply sampled blood TCRbeta repertoires that made up the dataset. The repertoires were released in a freely available public database meant as a resource for research on the immune response to SARS-CoV-2. Samples came from the ongoing ImmuneRACE study (first 160 participants) plus 1,254 subjects from 6 global collaborators. The sample metadata nearly always contained a de-identified subject ID, COVID-19 status, age in years and sex. HLA class I and class II types, where available, came from metadata supplied by the sample provider rather than from assay-based typing.

TCRbeta CDR3 regions were amplified from genomic DNA using the immunoSEQ Assay, a bias-controlled multiplex PCR. On the authors' methods: Nucleated cell counts per sample were estimated from amplification of reference gene primers within the assay. To quantify the absolute abundance of each unique TCRbeta CDR3 rearrangement, sequence reads were collapsed and filtered. For each sample, productive Simpson clonality was calculated as the square root of Simpson's diversity index across productive rearrangements. Not all clones reach the TCRdb copy of this immuneACCESS table, which keeps in-frame sequences only. Checked studies attribute under half of the gap to unresolved V genes and leave the rest unexplained. V and J calls and clone size come straight from that table; D and trimming were deduced from the DNA. This sample gives fewer than 200,000 clones in total; about 81% of them show up just once. The top ten constitute about 8% of the sample.

In the case of this clone: Its antigen remains unidentified. One base away there is no much larger clone; base qualities are not given.

Collaborating institutions collected whole blood in K2EDTA tubes following their own protocols. Collaborator samples were shipped for TCRbeta analysis as frozen whole blood, isolated PBMCs, or DNA extracted from either sample type. Points the paper makes about the study in general: The amount of clinical and demographic metadata varied by source and participant and was provided uncurated.

The sequence came from a woman between 70 and 85 years old with acute or convalescent COVID-19. The sequenced sample was peripheral blood.

The nucleotides read TGCGCCAGCAGCTTGGACAGTCACCTAGCCAAAAACATTCAGTACTTC. The resulting protein is CASSLDSHLAKNIQYF. The rearranged segments are TRBV5-1 and TRBJ2-4; the D gene assignment is ambiguous. CDR1 and CDR2 were assigned from the germline V gene as SGHRS and YFSETQ. V loses 0 bases of germline sequence and J loses 0 bases, and the interval between the two ends is 10 bases. There are 16 amino acids in the CDR3, from cysteine to phenylalanine inclusive. The kept DNA is CDR3 alone, 48 bases in frame from the first base.